This T cell receptor beta chain was captured in a study of human T cells and chemical hapten exposure. Unique molecular identifiers were affixed to discrete cDNA molecules within the library. TCRdb passed the RACE reads through MiXCR, listing each CDR3 protein once. The sample carries 35,000 to 55,000 distinct CDR3 sequences, approximately 9.5% recorded once. Per the germline V gene, CDR1 is SNHLY and CDR2 is FYNNEI. This CDR3 is 13 amino acids long. Unmatched junction bases numbered 2, after V lost 4 bases and J lost 4 bases. Remarks on this clonotype: Its antigen is undetermined.

Study-wide findings and caveats: Sensitizing to DPC left TCRs with a frequency above 1 in 1000 unaltered. Expanded TCRs formed significantly more large CDR3 similarity clusters than controls.

As for time point: patch test 2, 6 weeks after DPC sensitization. Treatment: therapeutic diphenylcyclopropenone sensitization with weekly scalp DPC. Blood, whole and unfractionated, served as the source for total RNA extraction. Blood draws came first, before each patch test. This sample comprised whole blood, obtained in connection with sensitization to the hapten diphenylcyclopropenone (DPC). The receptor was isolated from a woman in her thirties with alopecia areata. Some clones in this sample may be carry-over from other donors' samples. J is TRBJ2-5 and V is TRBV2; the match to TRBD2 covers 8 bases. The CDR3 here is CASSGGGRETQYF. DNA of the CDR3: TGTGCCAGCAGTGGCGGGGGGCGAGAGACCCAGTACTTC.